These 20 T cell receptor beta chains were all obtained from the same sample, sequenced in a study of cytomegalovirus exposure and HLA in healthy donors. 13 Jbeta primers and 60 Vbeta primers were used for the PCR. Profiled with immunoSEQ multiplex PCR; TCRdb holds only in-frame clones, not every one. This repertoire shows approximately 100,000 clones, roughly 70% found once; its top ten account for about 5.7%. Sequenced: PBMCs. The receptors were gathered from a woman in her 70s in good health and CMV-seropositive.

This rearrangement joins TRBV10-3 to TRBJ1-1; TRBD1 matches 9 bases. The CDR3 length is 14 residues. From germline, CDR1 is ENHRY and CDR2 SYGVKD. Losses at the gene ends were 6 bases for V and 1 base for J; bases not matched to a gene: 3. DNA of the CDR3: TGTGCCATCAGGGGACAGGGAGCGAACACTGAAGCTTTCTTT. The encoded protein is CAIRGQGANTEAFF.

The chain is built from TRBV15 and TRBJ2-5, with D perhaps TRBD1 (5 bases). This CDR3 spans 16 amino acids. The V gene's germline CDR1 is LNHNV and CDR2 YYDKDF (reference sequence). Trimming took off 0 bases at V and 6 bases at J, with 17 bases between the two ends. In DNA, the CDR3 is TGTGCCACCAGCAGAGACCCTTGGACATCCTGGAAGACCCAGTACTTC. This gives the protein CATSRDPWTSWKTQYF.

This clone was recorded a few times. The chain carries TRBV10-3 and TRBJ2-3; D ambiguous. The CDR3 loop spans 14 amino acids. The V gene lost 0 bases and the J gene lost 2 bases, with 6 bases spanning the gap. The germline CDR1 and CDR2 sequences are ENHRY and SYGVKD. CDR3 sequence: CAISESLFTDTQYF. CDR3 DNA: TGTGCCATCAGTGAGTCACTCTTCACAGATACGCAGTATTTT.

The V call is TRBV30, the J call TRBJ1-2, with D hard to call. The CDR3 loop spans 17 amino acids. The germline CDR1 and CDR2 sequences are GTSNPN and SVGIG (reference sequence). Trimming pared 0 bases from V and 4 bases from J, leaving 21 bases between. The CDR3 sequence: CAWSVVGSFSSPYGYTF. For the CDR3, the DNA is TGTGCCTGGAGTGTAGTTGGCAGCTTCTCTAGTCCCTATGGCTACACCTTC. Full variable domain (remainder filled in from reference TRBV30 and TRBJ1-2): SQTIHQWPATLVQPVGSPLSLECTVEGTSNPNLYWYRQAAGRGLQLLFYSVGIGQISSEVPQNLSASRPQDRQFILSSKKLLLSDSGFYLCAWSVVGSFSSPYGYTFGSGTRLTVV.

The CDR3 sequence is CAFQTGTPNYGYTF. In DNA, the CDR3 is TGTGCCTTCCAGACCGGGACACCTAACTATGGCTACACCTTC. This chain joins TRBV30 and TRBJ1-2; a weak D match, TRBD1 (6 bases). Trimming took 7 bases from V and 0 from J, leaving 15 bases between them. Germline CDR1 GTSNPN, CDR2 SVGIG (reference sequence). This CDR3 is 14 amino acids long. Variable domain in full (rest from reference TRBV30 and TRBJ1-2): SQTIHQWPATLVQPVGSPLSLECTVEGTSNPNLYWYRQAAGRGLQLLFYSVGIGQISSEVPQNLSASRPQDRQFILSSKKLLLSDSGFYLCAFQTGTPNYGYTFGSGTRLTVV.

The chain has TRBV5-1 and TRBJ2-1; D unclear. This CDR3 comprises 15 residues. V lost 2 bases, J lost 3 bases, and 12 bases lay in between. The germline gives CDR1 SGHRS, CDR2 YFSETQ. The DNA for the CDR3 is TGCGCCAGCAGCTTTGGCGGCCCTGTCTACAATGAGCAGTTCTTC. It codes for CASSFGGPVYNEQFF.

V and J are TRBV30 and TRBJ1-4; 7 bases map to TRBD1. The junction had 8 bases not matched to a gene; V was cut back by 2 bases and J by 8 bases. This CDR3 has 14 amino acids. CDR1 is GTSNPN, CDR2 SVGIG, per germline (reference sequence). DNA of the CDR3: TGTGCCTGGAGTCTAGGGACAGTTTCCGAAAAACTGTTTTTT. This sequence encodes CAWSLGTVSEKLFF.

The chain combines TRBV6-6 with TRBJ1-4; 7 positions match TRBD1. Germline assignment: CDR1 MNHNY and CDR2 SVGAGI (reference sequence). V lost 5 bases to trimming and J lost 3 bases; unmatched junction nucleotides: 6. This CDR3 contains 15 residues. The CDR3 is CASSINRGSNEKLFF. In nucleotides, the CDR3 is TGTGCCAGCAGTATAAACAGGGGTTCTAATGAAAAACTGTTTTTT.

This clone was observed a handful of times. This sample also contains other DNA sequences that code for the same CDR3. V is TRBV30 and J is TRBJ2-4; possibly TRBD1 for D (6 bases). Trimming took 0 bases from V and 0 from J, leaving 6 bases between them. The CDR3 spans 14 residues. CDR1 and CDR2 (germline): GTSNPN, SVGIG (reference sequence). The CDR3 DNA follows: TGTGCCTGGAGTGTAGGGGGAGCCAAAAACATTCAGTACTTC. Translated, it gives CAWSVGGAKNIQYF.

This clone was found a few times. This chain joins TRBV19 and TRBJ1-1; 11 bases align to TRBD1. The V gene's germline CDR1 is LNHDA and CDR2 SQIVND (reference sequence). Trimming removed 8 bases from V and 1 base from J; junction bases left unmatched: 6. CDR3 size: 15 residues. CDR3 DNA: TGTGCCAGTTTTCGGACAGGGGGCAAGAACACTGAAGCTTTCTTT. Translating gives CASFRTGGKNTEAFF. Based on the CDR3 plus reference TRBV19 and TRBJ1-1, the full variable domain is DGGITQSPKYLFRKEGQNVTLSCEQNLNHDAMYWYRQDPGQGLRLIYYSQIVNDFQKGDIAEGYSVSREKKESFPLTVTSAQKNPTAFYLCASFRTGGKNTEAFFGQGTRLTVV.

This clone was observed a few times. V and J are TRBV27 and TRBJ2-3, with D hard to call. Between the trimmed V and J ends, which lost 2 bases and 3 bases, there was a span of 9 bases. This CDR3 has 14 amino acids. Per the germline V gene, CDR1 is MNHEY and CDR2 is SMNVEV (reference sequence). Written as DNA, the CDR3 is TGTGCCAGCAGTTTACAAACAGAAACAGATACGCAGTATTTT. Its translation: CASSLQTETDTQYF.

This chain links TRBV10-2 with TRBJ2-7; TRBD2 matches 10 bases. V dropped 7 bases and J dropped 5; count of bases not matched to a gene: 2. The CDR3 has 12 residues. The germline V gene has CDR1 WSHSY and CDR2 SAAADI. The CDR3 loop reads CASTLAGDEQYF. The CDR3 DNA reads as TGCGCCAGCACCCTAGCGGGGGACGAGCAGTACTTC.

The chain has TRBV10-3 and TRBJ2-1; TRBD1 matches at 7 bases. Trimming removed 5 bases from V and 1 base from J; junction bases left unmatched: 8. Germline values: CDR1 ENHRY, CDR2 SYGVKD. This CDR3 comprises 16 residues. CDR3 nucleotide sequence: TGTGCCATCAGTCCCAGGGGGAATGGGTCCTACAATGAGCAGTTCTTC. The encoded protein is CAISPRGNGSYNEQFF.

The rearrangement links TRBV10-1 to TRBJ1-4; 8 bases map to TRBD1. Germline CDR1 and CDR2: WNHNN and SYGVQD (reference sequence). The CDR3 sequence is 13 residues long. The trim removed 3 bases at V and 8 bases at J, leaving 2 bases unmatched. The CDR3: CASSEQGEEKLFF. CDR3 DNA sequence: TGCGCCAGCAGTGAACAGGGGGAAGAAAAACTGTTTTTT.

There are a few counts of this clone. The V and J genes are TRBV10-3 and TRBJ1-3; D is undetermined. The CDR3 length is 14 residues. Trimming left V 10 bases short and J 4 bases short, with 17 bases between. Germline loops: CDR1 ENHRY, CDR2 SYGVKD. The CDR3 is CASRSSLSGNTIYF. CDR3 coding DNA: TGTGCCAGCCGGTCGAGTCTATCCGGAAACACCATATATTTT.

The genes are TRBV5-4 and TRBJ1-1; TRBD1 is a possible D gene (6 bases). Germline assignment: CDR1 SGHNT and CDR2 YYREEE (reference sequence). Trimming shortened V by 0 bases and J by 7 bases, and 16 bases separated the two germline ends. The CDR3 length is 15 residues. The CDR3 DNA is TGTGCCAGCAGCTTGGAGAGGGGGGGCTTCGGTGAAGCTTTCTTT. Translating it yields CASSLERGGFGEAFF.

The CDR3: CASSLGDQPQHF. The CDR3 DNA reads TGTGCCAGCAGCTTAGGAGATCAGCCCCAGCATTTT. This chain joins TRBV7-3 and TRBJ1-5; D gene ambiguous. The V end was cut by 2 bases, the J end by 5 bases, with 4 bases between. This CDR3 has 12 residues. The V gene's germline CDR1 is SGHTA and CDR2 FQGTGA.

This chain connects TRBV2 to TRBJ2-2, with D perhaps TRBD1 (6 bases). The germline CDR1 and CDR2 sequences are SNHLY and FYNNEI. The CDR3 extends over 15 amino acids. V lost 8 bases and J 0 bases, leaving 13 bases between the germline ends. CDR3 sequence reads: CASETQGSNTGELFF. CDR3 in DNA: TGTGCCAGCGAGACCCAGGGGTCGAACACCGGGGAGCTGTTTTTT.

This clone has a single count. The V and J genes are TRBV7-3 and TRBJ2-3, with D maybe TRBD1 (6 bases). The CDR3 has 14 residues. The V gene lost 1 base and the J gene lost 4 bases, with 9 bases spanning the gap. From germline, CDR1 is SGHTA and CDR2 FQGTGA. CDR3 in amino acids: CASSLMGAADTQYF. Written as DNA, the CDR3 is TGTGCCAGCAGCTTAATGGGGGCGGCAGATACGCAGTATTTT.

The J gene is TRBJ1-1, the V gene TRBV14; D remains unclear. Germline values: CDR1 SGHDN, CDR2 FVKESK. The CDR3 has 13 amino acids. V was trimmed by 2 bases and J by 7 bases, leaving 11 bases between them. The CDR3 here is CASSQSLTGEAFF. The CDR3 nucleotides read TGTGCCAGCAGCCAATCCTTAACCGGTGAAGCTTTCTTT.